This TCR beta chain was recovered during a study of blood T cell repertoires in COVID-19. Profiling relied on immunoSEQ multiplex PCR, and the TCRdb table lists in-frame clones only, not all of them. The sample contains about 480,000 clones, roughly nine tenths of which appear only once. V gave up 2 bases and J gave up 7 bases, with 12 bases separating them. The CDR3 consists of 14 residues. Germline V gene lookup returns CDR1 MNHEY and CDR2 SMNVEV (reference sequence). Sequenced sample: peripheral blood. The rearrangement links TRBV27 to TRBJ1-5; TRBD1 might be the D (5 bases). This TCR came from a woman between 50 and 59 years old with COVID-19, enrolled during active disease. CDR3 sequence reads: CASSLTREGQPQHF. CDR3 nucleotide sequence: TGTGCCAGCAGTTTAACCAGGGAAGGGCAGCCCCAGCATTTT.